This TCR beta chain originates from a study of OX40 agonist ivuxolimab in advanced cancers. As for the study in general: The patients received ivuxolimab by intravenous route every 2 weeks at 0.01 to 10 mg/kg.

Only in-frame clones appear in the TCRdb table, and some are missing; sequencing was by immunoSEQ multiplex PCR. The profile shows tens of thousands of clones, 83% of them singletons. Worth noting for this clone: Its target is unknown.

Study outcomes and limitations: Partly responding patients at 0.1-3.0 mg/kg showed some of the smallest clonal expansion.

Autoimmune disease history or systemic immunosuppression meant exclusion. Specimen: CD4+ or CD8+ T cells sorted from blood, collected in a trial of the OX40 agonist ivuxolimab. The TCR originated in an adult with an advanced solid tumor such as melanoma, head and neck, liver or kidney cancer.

The CDR3 bases are TGTGCCAGCAGCCGGTCGGGGGCGCGGGGCTACACCTTC. Translating it yields CASSRSGARGYTF. The rearrangement uses TRBV6-1 and TRBJ1-2; a weak D match, TRBD1 (6 bases). The germline V gene has CDR1 MNHNS and CDR2 SASEGT. The CDR3 totals 13 residues. The V end was cut by 6 bases, the J end by 8 bases, with 16 bases between.